This entry lists 31 T cell receptor beta chains sequenced from one sample in a study of T cell clonotyping in hematopoietic cell transplantation. TCRdb keeps only in-frame clones here, not all; method: immunoSEQ multiplex PCR. The sample contains around 11,000 clones, about 88% of which appear only once. The sequencing used PBMCs, collected 100 days after allogeneic stem cell transplant. The source of these receptors is a female patient between 55 and 75 years old who had an allogeneic stem cell transplant from an unrelated donor, so the T cells may come from the graft donor. Some clones in this sample may be carry-over from other donors' samples.

This clone was detected only a few times. J is TRBJ2-1 and V is TRBV4-3, with 7 positions matching TRBD1. Per the germline V gene, CDR1 is LGHNA and CDR2 is YSLEER. The CDR3 spans 14 residues. V shed 0 bases, J shed 8 bases, and the junction held 4 bases outside the gene matches. This chain's CDR3 is CASSQEGGLDEQFF. The CDR3, as DNA: TGCGCCAGCAGCCAAGAAGGGGGCCTAGATGAGCAGTTCTTC.

Here the CDR3 DNA reads TGTGCCTGGAGTCTAAGGCCAGATACGCAGTATTTT. It translates to CAWSLRPDTQYF. The V call is TRBV30, the J call TRBJ2-3; D remains ambiguous. The CDR3 contains 12 residues. V was pared by 2 bases and J by 4 bases, with 7 bases between. Germline loops: CDR1 GTSNPN, CDR2 SVGIG (reference sequence).

V usage is TRBV10-2 and J usage is TRBJ2-5; D possibly corresponds to TRBD2 (5 bases). The CDR3 has 13 amino acids. The V end was cut by 5 bases, the J end by 4 bases, with 11 bases between. CDR1 is WSHSY and CDR2 is SAAADI in the germline V gene. The CDR3 protein is CASSSSEAETQYF. As DNA, the CDR3 is TGCGCCAGCAGTTCCTCGGAGGCAGAGACCCAGTACTTC.

This chain links TRBV4-1 with TRBJ1-6; a possible D gene is TRBD1 (6 bases). The V end was cut by 4 bases, the J end by 6 bases, with 10 bases between. The CDR3 runs 14 residues. Germline CDR1 MGHRA, CDR2 YSYEKL. As DNA, the CDR3 is TGCGCCAGCAGCCTACAGGGCGGTAATTCACCCCTCCACTTT. Translating it yields CASSLQGGNSPLHF.

The chain links TRBV30 to TRBJ1-2; the D is unclear. In germline, CDR1 is GTSNPN, CDR2 SVGIG (reference sequence). This CDR3 is 16 amino acids long. Trimming stripped 6 bases from V and 1 base from J, with 21 bases between. The chain's CDR3 is CACMDLWTGLNYGYTF. CDR3 DNA sequence: TGTGCCTGTATGGACCTATGGACCGGTCTTAACTATGGCTACACCTTC.

By frequency in the sample, this clone is medium-sized. The J gene is TRBJ1-5, the V gene TRBV19, with D perhaps matching TRBD1 (6 bases). Germline CDR1 and CDR2: LNHDA and SQIVND (reference sequence). V was clipped by 0 bases and J by 0 bases, with 9 bases between them. The length of the CDR3 is 16 residues. This CDR3 is CASSIDSGASNQPQHF. The CDR3 DNA is TGTGCCAGTAGTATAGATTCGGGGGCTAGCAATCAGCCCCAGCATTTT.

The genes are TRBV27 and TRBJ2-7, with D possibly called TRBD1 or TRBD2 (5 bases each). Trimming shortened V by 2 bases and J by 2 bases, and 13 bases separated the two germline ends. CDR1 is MNHEY and CDR2 is SMNVEV in the germline V gene (reference sequence). This CDR3 region has 15 residues. The CDR3 nucleotides read TGTGCCAGCAGTTTACCCATCGGGGCAGCCTACGAGCAGTACTTC. Its protein product is CASSLPIGAAYEQYF.

This clone occurred a few times. The chain joins TRBV27 to TRBJ2-5; unclear D gene. The length of the CDR3 is 15 residues. Trimming pared 0 bases from V and 5 bases from J, leaving 13 bases between. Germline V lookup: CDR1 MNHEY, CDR2 SMNVEV (reference sequence). The CDR3 DNA is TGTGCCAGCAGTTTATCGGGGTTGGGGTGGGAGACCCAGTACTTC. It specifies CASSLSGLGWETQYF.

This chain uses TRBV5-1 with TRBJ2-7; 9 bases align to TRBD2. Germline lookup yields CDR1 SGHRS and CDR2 YFSETQ. The CDR3 is made up of 13 amino acids. With 1 base clipped from V and 4 bases from J, the junction kept 0 bases outside the gene matches. As DNA, the CDR3 is TGCGCCAGCAGCTTGACTAGCGGGTACGAGCAGTACTTC. It translates to CASSLTSGYEQYF.

V and J are TRBV5-1 and TRBJ1-2; 10 bases line up with TRBD1. J gave up 12 bases and V 2 bases, and 16 bases lay outside the gene matches. Germline values: CDR1 SGHRS, CDR2 YFSETQ. This CDR3 comprises 16 residues. CDR3 bases: TGCGCCAGCAGCTTAAATGGGGACAGGGGCACTGGAGTCCACACCTTC. Translated: CASSLNGDRGTGVHTF.

The gene calls are TRBV27 and TRBJ2-7; the D is unclear. Germline V lookup: CDR1 MNHEY, CDR2 SMNVEV (reference sequence). With 8 bases removed from V and 4 bases from J, the gap between germline ends came to 15 bases. The CDR3 consists of 13 residues. The CDR3: CASSGDSSYEQYF. The CDR3 coding sequence is TGTGCCAGCTCTGGGGATAGTTCGTACGAGCAGTACTTC.

The chain carries TRBV29-1 and TRBJ2-5, with D hard to call. The CDR3 sequence is 12 residues long. From germline, CDR1 is SQVTM and CDR2 ANQGSEA. Trimming left V 5 bases short and J 4 bases short, with 11 bases between. The CDR3 nucleotides are TGCAGCGTTCAGCTGGGTTTAGAGACCCAGTACTTC. Translating it yields CSVQLGLETQYF. The variable domain in full, completed from reference TRBV29-1 and TRBJ2-5, reads SAVISQKPSRDICQRGTSLTIQCQVDSQVTMMFWYRQQPGQSLTLIATANQGSEATYESGFVIDKFPISRPNLTFSTLTVSNMSPEDSSIYLCSVQLGLETQYFGPGTRLLVL.

The chain carries TRBV9 and TRBJ2-5; 7 nucleotides line up with TRBD1. This CDR3 is built from 14 residues. The germline CDR1 and CDR2 sequences are SGDLS and YYNGEE. Trimming at V came to 3 bases and at J to 5 bases, leaving 7 bases not matched to a gene. This CDR3 is CASSEQGNEETQYF. The CDR3 DNA is TGTGCCAGCAGCGAACAGGGGAACGAGGAGACCCAGTACTTC.

The chain uses TRBV29-1 and TRBJ1-1; TRBD1 might be the D (6 bases). Trimming stripped 2 bases from V and 3 bases from J, with 10 bases between. CDR1 is SQVTM, CDR2 ANQGSEA, per germline. There are 13 residues in the CDR3. This CDR3 reads CSVENPGDTEAFF. The CDR3 DNA follows: TGCAGCGTTGAAAACCCAGGGGACACTGAAGCTTTCTTT.

This clone has more than one count but fewer than ten. V and J are TRBV21-1 and TRBJ1-3. TRBV21-1 is listed as a pseudogene. CDR3 length: 14 amino acids. Here the CDR3 DNA reads TGTGCCAGCAGCACAAAAGGGAATGGAAACACCATATATTTT. This gives the protein CASSTKGNGNTIYF.

The CDR3 DNA reads TGTGCCAGCAGTCCGCAGACTAGCTCCTCCTACGAGCAGTACTTC. Translation gives CASSPQTSSSYEQYF. This chain connects TRBV27 to TRBJ2-7; TRBD2 agrees at 7 bases. CDR1 is MNHEY and CDR2 is SMNVEV in the germline V gene (reference sequence). The CDR3 has 15 amino acids. V lost 5 bases to trimming and J lost 0 bases; unmatched junction nucleotides: 7.

This chain joins TRBV7-6 and TRBJ2-7; D is unresolved. The V gene's germline CDR1 is SGHVS and CDR2 FNYEAQ. V was cut by 0 bases and J by 0 bases, with 12 bases left in between. The CDR3 sequence is 16 residues long. CDR3 coding DNA: TGTGCCAGCAGCTTAGCGCTGGGCGTCAGCTCCTACGAGCAGTACTTC. Its translation is CASSLALGVSSYEQYF.

The V and J genes are TRBV6-5 and TRBJ2-5; 7 bases agree with TRBD2. This CDR3 comprises 15 residues. Germline V lookup: CDR1 MNHEY, CDR2 SVGAGI. The junction had 6 bases not matched to a gene; V was cut back by 5 bases and J by 0 bases. Written as DNA, the CDR3 is TGTGCCAGCAGTCCTCCTCTAGCGGACCAAGAGACCCAGTACTTC. This gives the protein CASSPPLADQETQYF.

DNA for the CDR3: TGCGCCAGCAGCTTGGAGGGGGCCTACGAGCAGTACTTC. Encoded protein: CASSLEGAYEQYF. The gene calls are TRBV5-1 and TRBJ2-7; a possible D gene is TRBD1 (6 bases). V was trimmed by 0 bases and J by 2 bases, leaving 6 bases between them. CDR1 is SGHRS, CDR2 YFSETQ, per germline. This CDR3 is 13 amino acids long.

The rearrangement joins TRBV5-4 to TRBJ2-2; TRBD2 is a possible D gene (5 bases). Germline CDR1 SGHNT, CDR2 YYREEE (reference sequence). V lost 0 bases to trimming and J lost 2 bases, with 23 bases between them. The CDR3 is 20 residues long. The CDR3 here is CASSLEVGRAVEDNTGELFF. The CDR3 nucleotides read TGTGCCAGCAGCTTGGAAGTCGGTAGGGCGGTGGAGGACAACACCGGGGAGCTGTTTTTT.

The table lists this clone with a count of one. The chain recombines TRBV11-2 with TRBJ2-3, with 9 bases lining up with TRBD2. The CDR3 runs 18 residues. CDR1 is SGHAT and CDR2 is FQNNGV in the germline V gene. Trimming removed 0 bases from V and 1 base from J; junction bases left unmatched: 8. In DNA form, the CDR3 reads TGTGCCAGCAGCTTAGAGGTGCGGGGGGGCGCAGGCACAGATACGCAGTATTTT. It translates to CASSLEVRGGAGTDTQYF.

This sequence joins TRBV27 and TRBJ1-1, with D possibly being TRBD1 (6 bases). Germline CDR1 reads MNHEY; CDR2 reads SMNVEV (reference sequence). The CDR3 totals 15 residues. The V end lost 3 bases, the J end lost 0 bases, and 11 bases lay between the germline ends. CDR3 coding DNA: TGTGCCAGCAGTTTCATCGGACAGTTGAACACTGAAGCTTTCTTT. It codes for CASSFIGQLNTEAFF.

The count of this clone is one. The J gene is TRBJ2-3, the V gene TRBV5-1; a weak D match, TRBD2 (5 bases). The CDR3 is made up of 15 amino acids. Germline loops: CDR1 SGHRS, CDR2 YFSETQ. Trimming cost V 2 bases and J 0 bases, with 10 bases left between them. CDR3 residues: CASSFSGTSTDTQYF. The CDR3 nucleotides read TGCGCCAGCAGCTTTTCGGGAACTAGCACAGATACGCAGTATTTT.

The CDR3, as DNA: TGTGCCAGCAGCTTACCGGGTCAGCCCCAGCATTTT. It encodes CASSLPGQPQHF. The rearrangement uses TRBV7-6 and TRBJ1-5; the D is unclear. The CDR3 contains 12 residues. Between the trimmed V and J ends, which lost 2 bases and 6 bases, there was a span of 5 bases. CDR1 SGHVS and CDR2 FNYEAQ come from the germline V gene.

The rearrangement links TRBV2 to TRBJ2-7; D is possibly TRBD2 (5 bases). The length of the CDR3 is 13 residues. V was shortened by 5 bases and J by 3 bases, with 11 bases between the two germline ends. From germline, CDR1 is SNHLY and CDR2 FYNNEI. Here the CDR3 DNA reads TGTGCCAGCAGTTACAGCGGATTCTACGAGCAGTACTTC. This translates into CASSYSGFYEQYF.

This chain uses TRBV7-2 with TRBJ2-1; 11 nucleotides align to TRBD2. V gave up 3 bases and J gave up 7 bases; unmatched junction bases: 8. This CDR3 comprises 16 residues. The germline gives CDR1 SGHTA, CDR2 FQGNSA. The CDR3 DNA reads as TGTGCCAGCAGCTTGAAACTAGCGGGAGTACGTAATGAGCAGTTCTTC. As protein: CASSLKLAGVRNEQFF.

The chain employs TRBV29-1 and TRBJ2-3, with a possible D match to TRBD2 (5 bases). Germline assignment: CDR1 SQVTM and CDR2 ANQGSEA. The CDR3 runs to 13 residues. V lost 6 bases and J 6 bases, leaving 16 bases between the germline ends. The CDR3 DNA follows: TGCAGCGTAGGACTCGTCATTCGGGATACGCAGTATTTT. It yields the protein CSVGLVIRDTQYF.

CDR3 region: CASSYRTGYNEQFF. CDR3 coding DNA: TGTGCCAGCAGTTACAGGACAGGGTACAATGAGCAGTTCTTC. This sequence joins TRBV6-5 and TRBJ2-1; 8 nucleotides agree with TRBD1. Trimming at V came to 2 bases and at J to 4 bases, leaving 1 base not matched to a gene. This CDR3 is 14 amino acids long. Germline CDR1 reads MNHEY; CDR2 reads SVGAGI.

V is TRBV9 and J is TRBJ2-7; 8 bases match TRBD1. CDR1 is SGDLS and CDR2 is YYNGEE in the germline V gene. The CDR3 is 16 amino acids. V lost 0 bases to trimming and J lost 2 bases; unmatched junction nucleotides: 7. CDR3 sequence (DNA): TGTGCCAGCAGCGTAGGCCTCGGACAGGGAACCTACGAGCAGTACTTC. This codes for CASSVGLGQGTYEQYF. Drawing the rest from reference TRBV9 and TRBJ2-7, the complete variable domain is DSGVTQTPKHLITATGQRVTLRCSPRSGDLSVYWYQQSLDQGLQFLIQYYNGEERAKGNILERFSAQQFPDLHSELNLSSLELGDSALYFCASSVGLGQGTYEQYFGPGTRLTVT.

V and J are TRBV27 and TRBJ1-1; a weak D match, TRBD1 (5 bases). Germline loops: CDR1 MNHEY, CDR2 SMNVEV (reference sequence). V shed 0 bases and J shed 3 bases, with 17 bases lying between them. This CDR3 contains 17 residues. The chain's CDR3 is CASSLSSSDMLDTEAFF. CDR3 DNA sequence: TGTGCCAGCAGTTTATCATCCTCGGACATGTTGGACACTGAAGCTTTCTTT.

This rearrangement joins TRBV10-1 to TRBJ2-1; possibly TRBD2 for D (7 bases). The CDR3 runs to 16 residues. The ends were cut back, 0 bases at V and 10 bases at J, with 19 bases in the middle. Germline V CDR1 and CDR2: WNHNN, SYGVQD (reference sequence). Written as DNA, the CDR3 is TGCGCCAGCAGTGAGTCGCGCGGGGGCCGCTCCGGGGAGCAGTTCTTC. It encodes CASSESRGGRSGEQFF.